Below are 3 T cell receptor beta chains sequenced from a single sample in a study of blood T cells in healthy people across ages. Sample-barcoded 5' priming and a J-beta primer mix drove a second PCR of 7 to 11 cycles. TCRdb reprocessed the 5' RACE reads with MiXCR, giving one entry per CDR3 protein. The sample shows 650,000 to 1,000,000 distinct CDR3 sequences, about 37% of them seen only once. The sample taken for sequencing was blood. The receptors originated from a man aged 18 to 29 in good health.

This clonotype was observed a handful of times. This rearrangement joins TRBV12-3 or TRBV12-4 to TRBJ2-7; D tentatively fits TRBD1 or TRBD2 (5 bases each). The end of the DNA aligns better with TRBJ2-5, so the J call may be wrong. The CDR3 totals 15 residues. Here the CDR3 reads CASSLSLAGRETQYF. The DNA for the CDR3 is TGTGCCAGCAGTTTAAGCCTAGCAGGGCGAGAGACCCAGTACTTC.

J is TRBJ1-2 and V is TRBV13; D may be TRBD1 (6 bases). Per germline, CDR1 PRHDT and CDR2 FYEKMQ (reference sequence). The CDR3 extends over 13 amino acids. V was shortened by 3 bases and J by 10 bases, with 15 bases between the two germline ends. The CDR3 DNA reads TGTGCCAGCAGCTTGGCCAGGGGCGCAGACTACACCTTC. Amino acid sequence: CASSLARGADYTF.

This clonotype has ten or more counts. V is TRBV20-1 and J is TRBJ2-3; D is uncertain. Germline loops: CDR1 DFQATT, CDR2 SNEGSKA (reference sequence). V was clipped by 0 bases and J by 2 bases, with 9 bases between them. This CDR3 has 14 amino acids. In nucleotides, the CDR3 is TGCAGTGCTAGAGATCGCGGAGTCACAGATACGCAGTATTTT. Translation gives CSARDRGVTDTQYF.